The rows below give T cell receptor beta chains drawn from one sample of a study of early T cells in non-severe SARS-CoV-2 infection. In TCRdb, the 5' RACE reads were re-called with MiXCR into one record per CDR3 protein. This sample yields 25,000 to 30,000 distinct CDR3 sequences, of which about 10% are seen a single time; about 13% belongs to the top ten. Material for sequencing was whole blood. The receptors here all came from an adult who was a healthcare worker with PCR-confirmed SARS-CoV-2 infection or an uninfected control (not recorded which). Each CDR3 is given with its conserved first and last residue. The order of the fields is D gene, V gene, clone size, J gene, CDR3 length, CDR3 protein, CDR3 DNA. D genes are given only for firm matches. Rows may omit the clone size; those that give it use once, few, many or a size class.

>-|TRBV18|-|TRBJ1-1|12
CASSPTDTEAFF
TGTGCCAGCTCACCAACGGACACTGAAGCTTTCTTT
>-|TRBV7-6|-|TRBJ1-2|14
CASSLAQARYGYTF
TGTGCCAGCAGCTTAGCCCAGGCACGCTATGGCTACACCTTC
>-|TRBV7-9|many|TRBJ2-7|12
CASSLSGYEQYF
TGTGCCAGCAGCTTAAGCGGGTACGAGCAGTACTTC
>-|TRBV5-1|few|TRBJ1-1|14
CASSLEPRDSEAFF
TGCGCCAGCAGCTTGGAACCCCGGGATTCTGAAGCTTTCTTT
>TRBD1|TRBV6-1|many|TRBJ1-5|14
CASRADRVNQPQHF
TGTGCCAGCAGAGCTGACAGGGTAAATCAGCCCCAGCATTTT
>-|TRBV12-3/TRBV12-4|many|TRBJ1-5|16
CASRSQAGATNQPQHF
TGTGCCAGCAGGTCCCAGGCAGGGGCCACCAATCAGCCCCAGCATTTT
>TRBD1|TRBV20-1|many|TRBJ1-5|14
CSAPQGARNQPQHF
TGCAGTGCTCCACAGGGGGCGAGGAATCAGCCCCAGCATTTT
>TRBD2|TRBV7-2|many|TRBJ2-5|16
CASSRWTSGGKETQYF
TGTGCCAGCAGCCGATGGACTAGCGGGGGCAAAGAGACCCAGTACTTC
>-|TRBV7-9|many|TRBJ1-1|15
CASSSRQSWNTEAFF
TGTGCCAGCAGCTCCCGACAGAGTTGGAACACTGAAGCTTTCTTT
>-|TRBV6-2/TRBV6-3|few|TRBJ2-1|16
CASRTLTGSSYNEQFF
TGTGCCAGCAGAACTTTAACAGGGTCCTCCTACAATGAGCAGTTCTTC
>-|TRBV13|few|TRBJ1-6|14
CASSLGRTNSPLHF
TGTGCCAGCAGCTTAGGACGGACTAATTCACCCCTCCACTTT
>-|TRBV4-3|-|TRBJ1-1|13
CASSQVPYAQAFF
TGCGCCAGCAGCCAAGTTCCCTACGCTCAAGCTTTCTTT